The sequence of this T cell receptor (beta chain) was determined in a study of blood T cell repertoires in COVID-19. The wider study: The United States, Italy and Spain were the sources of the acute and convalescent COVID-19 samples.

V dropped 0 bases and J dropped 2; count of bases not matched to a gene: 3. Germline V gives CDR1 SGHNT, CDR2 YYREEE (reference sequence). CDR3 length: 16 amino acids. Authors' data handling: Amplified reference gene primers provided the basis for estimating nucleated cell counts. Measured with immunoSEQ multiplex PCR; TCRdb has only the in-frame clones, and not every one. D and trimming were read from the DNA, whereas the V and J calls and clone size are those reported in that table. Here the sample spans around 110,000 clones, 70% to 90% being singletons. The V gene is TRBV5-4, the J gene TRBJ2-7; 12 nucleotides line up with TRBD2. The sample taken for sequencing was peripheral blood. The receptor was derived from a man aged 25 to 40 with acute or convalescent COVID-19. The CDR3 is CASSLGLAGDPYEQYF. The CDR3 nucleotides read TGTGCCAGCAGCTTGGGACTAGCGGGGGACCCCTACGAGCAGTACTTC. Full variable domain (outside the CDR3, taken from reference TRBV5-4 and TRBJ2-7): ETGVTQSPTHLIKTRGQQVTLRCSSQSGHNTVSWYQQALGQGPQFIFQYYREEENGRGNFPPRFSGLQFPNYSSELNVNALELDDSALYLCASSLGLAGDPYEQYFGPGTRLTVT.